The 32 T cell receptor beta chains in this list originate from one sample, sequenced in a study of response to subunit inactivated influenza vaccine. TCRdb re-called the RT-PCR reads with MiXCR, one entry per CDR3 protein. The sample shows more than 550,000 distinct CDR3 sequences, 10% to 15% of them seen only once. Material: PBMCs from blood, obtained on the day of vaccination. The receptor source for this set is a man aged 50-59 years who received an inactivated influenza vaccine.

The chain couples TRBV5-6 to TRBJ2-3; no clear D. V shed 2 bases and J shed 9 bases, with 7 bases lying between them. The V gene's germline CDR1 is SGHDT and CDR2 YYEEEE. The CDR3 covers 11 residues. The CDR3 nucleotides are TGTGCCAGCAGCTTCCAGACCACGCAGTATTTT. This gives the protein CASSFQTTQYF.

This clonotype was recorded a few times. The chain has TRBV28 and TRBJ2-4; 13 bases line up with TRBD2. The CDR3 sequence is 15 residues long. The germline V gene encodes CDR1 MDHEN and CDR2 SYDVKM. The J segment lost 9 bases and the V segment lost 6 bases, leaving 8 bases of the junction unmatched. This chain's CDR3 is CASSSGTSGVRIQYF. The CDR3 DNA reads as TGTGCCAGCAGCTCCGGGACTAGCGGGGTGCGCATTCAGTACTTC.

The rearrangement uses TRBV2 and TRBJ2-3, with a tentative D call TRBD1 (5 bases). The germline V and J ends were trimmed by 5 bases and 0 bases, with 12 bases remaining between them. There are 15 residues in the CDR3. Germline CDR1 SNHLY, CDR2 FYNNEI. CDR3 region: CASSRQRSSTDTQYF. The CDR3 coding sequence is TGTGCCAGCAGTCGACAGCGCTCTAGCACAGATACGCAGTATTTT.

This clonotype was detected a few times. The gene calls are TRBV6-1 and TRBJ1-1; TRBD1 aligns across 11 bases. Trimming at V came to 6 bases and at J to 4 bases, leaving 13 bases not matched to a gene. Per the germline V gene, CDR1 is MNHNS and CDR2 is SASEGT. The CDR3 spans 17 residues. The DNA for the CDR3 is TGTGCCAGCAGCAACGGACAGGGGGCGCAAGTTGGCACTGAAGCTTTCTTT. Translating it yields CASSNGQGAQVGTEAFF.

This clonotype appeared a few times. The chain carries TRBV4-2 and TRBJ2-1; 10 bases line up with TRBD2. The CDR3 is 19 amino acids. V was pared by 3 bases and J by 0 bases, with 11 bases of the junction left unmatched. Germline CDR1 is LGHNA and CDR2 is YNFKEQ. In DNA, the CDR3 is TGTGCCAGCAGCCAGGGGCCATCACTAGCGGGGAACTCCTACAATGAGCAGTTCTTC. Translation gives CASSQGPSLAGNSYNEQFF.

This clonotype has a handful of counts. The J gene is TRBJ2-1, the V gene TRBV13, with 12 bases identical to TRBD2. With V trimmed by 6 bases and J by 7 bases, 7 bases remained unmatched. Per germline, CDR1 PRHDT and CDR2 FYEKMQ (reference sequence). This CDR3 comprises 15 residues. The CDR3 spells CASSPTGTSGNEQFF. For the CDR3, the DNA is TGTGCCAGCAGTCCTACCGGGACTAGCGGGAATGAGCAGTTCTTC.

This clonotype was detected a few times. The chain couples TRBV20-1 to TRBJ2-3, with TRBD2 matching over 8 bases. The CDR3 spans 16 residues. V gave up 0 bases and J gave up 3 bases; unmatched junction bases: 8. The germline gives CDR1 DFQATT, CDR2 SNEGSKA (reference sequence). The DNA of the CDR3 is TGCAGTGCTAGAGATTGGGGCGGGGGGAGGACAGATACGCAGTATTTT. This codes for CSARDWGGGRTDTQYF.

The sample holds a few counts of this clonotype. The rearrangement joins TRBV4-2 to TRBJ2-4, with D uncertain. Trimming left V 1 base short and J 4 bases short, with 11 bases between. Per the germline V gene, CDR1 is LGHNA and CDR2 is YNFKEQ. The CDR3 is 15 residues long. The CDR3 nucleotides are TGTGCCAGCAGCCAAGGGCCCACGGAAAAAAACATTCAGTACTTC. It translates to CASSQGPTEKNIQYF.

The chain employs TRBV28 and TRBJ2-5; D might be TRBD1 or TRBD2, each matching 7 bases. Germline CDR1 MDHEN, CDR2 SYDVKM. V lost 3 bases, J lost 0 bases, and 14 bases lay in between. The CDR3 extends over 16 amino acids. Written as DNA, the CDR3 is TGTGCCAGCAGTTTTTGGCAGGGGGGGTACCAAGAGACCCAGTACTTC. Amino acids: CASSFWQGGYQETQYF.

V gene TRBV5-1 combines with J gene TRBJ2-4; D tentatively reads TRBD1 or TRBD2 (5 bases each). The germline CDR1 and CDR2 sequences are SGHRS and YFSETQ. Trimming cost V 4 bases and J 6 bases, with 17 bases left between them. This CDR3 comprises 15 residues. The CDR3 is CASSQQGTERNIQYF. CDR3 nucleotides: TGCGCCAGCAGCCAGCAAGGGACCGAAAGAAACATTCAGTACTTC.

This clonotype was seen repeatedly, ten times or more. The chain is built from TRBV5-6 and TRBJ1-2; perhaps TRBD1 as D (5 bases). Germline CDR1 and CDR2: SGHDT and YYEEEE. This CDR3 is 18 amino acids long. Between the trimmed V and J ends, which lost 0 bases and 4 bases, there was a span of 22 bases. This CDR3 is CASSLEWPQGLQSYGYTF. CDR3 in DNA: TGTGCCAGCAGCTTGGAATGGCCCCAGGGTCTTCAATCCTATGGCTACACCTTC.

This clonotype has more than one count but fewer than ten. The rearrangement uses TRBV12-3 or TRBV12-4 and TRBJ1-5; TRBD1 agrees at 9 bases. The CDR3 contains 16 residues. V shed 8 bases, J shed 0 bases, and the junction held 8 bases outside the gene matches. In nucleotides, the CDR3 is TGTGCCAGCGGACAGGGGAATCTGTATAGCAATCAGCCCCAGCATTTT. It specifies CASGQGNLYSNQPQHF.

The table lists this clonotype with a count of one. The chain combines TRBV3-1 with TRBJ2-6; the D is unclear. The CDR3 is made up of 15 amino acids. Trimming shortened V by 3 bases and J by 0 bases, and 6 bases separated the two germline ends. From germline, CDR1 is LGHDT and CDR2 YNNKEL (reference sequence). CDR3 DNA sequence: TGTGCCAGCAGCCATGAGTACTCTGGGGCCAACGTCCTGACTTTC. It translates to CASSHEYSGANVLTF.

About this clonotype: The conserved closing phenylalanine or tryptophan is absent in this CDR3, likely reflecting a read error. The rearrangement uses TRBV12-3 or TRBV12-4 and TRBJ2-7; TRBD1 matches 9 bases. V shed 1 base and J 6 bases; nucleotides not matched to a gene: 1. CDR3 length: 13 residues. CDR3: CASSLGTGAEQYL. The CDR3 nucleotides read TGTGCCAGCAGTTTAGGGACAGGGGCCGAGCAGTACCTC.

The chain uses TRBV4-2 and TRBJ2-1; D is possibly TRBD2 (7 bases). Germline-derived CDR1 and CDR2 are LGHNA and YNFKEQ. The V and J ends lost 3 bases and 0 bases respectively, with 18 bases between them. CDR3 length: 18 residues. Here the CDR3 DNA reads TGTGCCAGCAGCCACCCCCCGGGGGGCGGGAGCTCCTACAATGAGCAGTTCTTC. Protein: CASSHPPGGGSSYNEQFF.

This clonotype was seen at least ten times. The rearrangement links TRBV29-1 to TRBJ2-1; 8 bases are a match to TRBD1. The J segment lost 5 bases and the V segment lost 2 bases, leaving 20 bases of the junction unmatched. Germline CDR1 SQVTM, CDR2 ANQGSEA. This CDR3 comprises 19 residues. The CDR3 is CSVEWEDRVRSGIDNEQFF. CDR3 coding DNA: TGCAGCGTTGAATGGGAGGACAGGGTTCGGTCGGGTATCGACAATGAGCAGTTCTTC.

This clonotype was counted ten times or more. V and J are TRBV20-1 and TRBJ2-3; 8 nucleotides line up with TRBD1. CDR1 is DFQATT and CDR2 is SNEGSKA in the germline V gene (reference sequence). The trim removed 5 bases at V and 4 bases at J, leaving 14 bases unmatched. The length of the CDR3 is 16 residues. In nucleotides, the CDR3 is TGCAGTGCTCTACACCGACGGACAGGGATTTCAGATACGCAGTATTTT. This sequence encodes CSALHRRTGISDTQYF.

Only a few counts were recorded for this clonotype. This rearrangement joins TRBV5-1 to TRBJ1-2; D uncertain. The CDR3 is made up of 15 amino acids. In germline, CDR1 is SGHRS, CDR2 YFSETQ. Trimming removed 4 bases from V and 2 bases from J, with 15 bases in between. CDR3 in amino acids: CASSRSTSGNYGYTF. Here the CDR3 DNA reads TGCGCCAGCAGCCGGAGCACCAGTGGGAACTATGGCTACACCTTC. The entire variable domain, with the rest obtained from reference TRBV5-1 and TRBJ1-2, is as follows: KAGVTQTPRYLIKTRGQQVTLSCSPISGHRSVSWYQQTPGQGLQFLFEYFSETQRNKGNFPGRFSGRQFSNSRSEMNVSTLELGDSALYLCASSRSTSGNYGYTFGSGTRLTVV.

This chain uses TRBV18 with TRBJ2-1; 9 bases fit TRBD2. The CDR3 extends over 16 amino acids. Trimming took 0 bases from V and 5 from J; bases not matched to a gene: 5. Germline CDR1 KGHSH, CDR2 LQKENI. This CDR3 is CASSPPSGGRNNEQFF. As DNA, the CDR3 is TGTGCCAGCTCACCACCGAGCGGGGGGCGAAACAATGAGCAGTTCTTC.

This clonotype was seen only a few times. The chain combines TRBV15 with TRBJ2-1; the D is unclear. Germline V gene sequence: CDR1 LNHNV, CDR2 YYDKDF (reference sequence). V lost 0 bases to trimming and J lost 8 bases, with 8 bases between them. CDR3 length equals 13 residues. The CDR3 DNA follows: TGTGCCACCAGCAGAGATTGGAAGGATGAGCAGTTCTTC. Amino acid sequence: CATSRDWKDEQFF.

The chain has TRBV3-1 and TRBJ2-2, with D possibly being TRBD1 or TRBD2 (5 bases each). CDR3 size: 15 residues. Trimming stripped 3 bases from V and 3 bases from J, with 11 bases between. Per the germline V gene, CDR1 is LGHDT and CDR2 is YNNKEL (reference sequence). CDR3: CASSQTGTDTGELFF. The CDR3 coding sequence is TGTGCCAGCAGCCAGACGGGGACGGACACCGGGGAGCTGTTTTTT.

This clonotype has a handful of counts. The rearrangement joins TRBV20-1 to TRBJ1-1, with D unresolved. The CDR3 loop spans 12 amino acids. Deletions cut 1 base from V and 7 bases from J, with 10 bases between. CDR1 and CDR2 from the germline V gene are DFQATT and SNEGSKA (reference sequence). The CDR3: CSARVSRSEAFF. The CDR3 DNA reads as TGCAGTGCTAGAGTTTCTAGGAGTGAAGCTTTCTTT.

This clonotype has ten or more counts. V is TRBV5-1 and J is TRBJ2-4, with 10 bases that match TRBD1. Losses at the gene ends were 8 bases for V and 7 bases for J; bases not matched to a gene: 9. Germline values: CDR1 SGHRS, CDR2 YFSETQ. The length of the CDR3 is 14 residues. In nucleotides, the CDR3 is TGCGCCAGTCGCTCCGGGACAGGGGCCAACATTCAGTACTTC. Its translation is CASRSGTGANIQYF. The variable domain in full, completed from reference TRBV5-1 and TRBJ2-4, reads KAGVTQTPRYLIKTRGQQVTLSCSPISGHRSVSWYQQTPGQGLQFLFEYFSETQRNKGNFPGRFSGRQFSNSRSEMNVSTLELGDSALYLCASRSGTGANIQYFGAGTRLSVL.

This clonotype occurred a few times. The chain has TRBV7-2 and TRBJ2-7; D unresolved. The CDR3 extends over 15 amino acids. Per the germline V gene, CDR1 is SGHTA and CDR2 is FQGNSA. Trimming removed 2 bases from V and 1 base from J, with 12 bases in between. The chain's CDR3 is CASSLSLEVSYEQYF. CDR3 nucleotides: TGTGCCAGCAGCTTATCCCTGGAAGTTTCCTACGAGCAGTACTTC.

The chain joins TRBV27 to TRBJ2-7; 7 nucleotides match TRBD1. The CDR3 has 16 amino acids. In germline, CDR1 is MNHEY, CDR2 SMNVEV (reference sequence). V gave up 4 bases and J gave up 2 bases; unmatched junction bases: 11. In nucleotides, the CDR3 is TGTGCCAGCAGTTCGACCCGCTGGACAGGCCCCTACGAGCAGTACTTC. Residues: CASSSTRWTGPYEQYF.

This chain uses TRBV5-1 with TRBJ2-1; 13 bases map to TRBD2. This CDR3 comprises 16 residues. The J segment lost 8 bases and the V segment lost 1 base, leaving 6 bases of the junction unmatched. Per germline, CDR1 SGHRS and CDR2 YFSETQ. The CDR3 sequence is CASSLRGTSGTYEQFF. Here the CDR3 DNA reads TGCGCCAGCAGCTTGAGAGGGACTAGCGGGACTTATGAGCAGTTCTTC.

This clonotype was detected a few times. V gene TRBV3-1 combines with J gene TRBJ2-7, with D perhaps matching TRBD2 (5 bases). CDR3 length: 17 amino acids. The germline V and J ends were trimmed by 0 bases and 6 bases, with 21 bases remaining between them. Per the germline V gene, CDR1 is LGHDT and CDR2 is YNNKEL (reference sequence). This chain's CDR3 is CASSQEVAGRVFSEQYF. For the CDR3, the DNA is TGTGCCAGCAGCCAAGAGGTGGCGGGTAGAGTATTCTCCGAGCAGTACTTC.

This clonotype was found a few times. This chain connects TRBV20-1 to TRBJ2-1; possibly TRBD1 for D (6 bases). CDR1 DFQATT and CDR2 SNEGSKA come from the germline V gene (reference sequence). V dropped 5 bases and J dropped 4 bases, with 15 bases sitting between them. This CDR3 spans 14 amino acids. CDR3 bases: TGCAGTGCTCTCCGGGACACCCGGTACAATGAGCAGTTCTTC. This encodes CSALRDTRYNEQFF.

The chain links TRBV19 to TRBJ2-2, with 8 bases lining up with TRBD2. Germline loops: CDR1 LNHDA, CDR2 SQIVND (reference sequence). V dropped 7 bases and J dropped 2; count of bases not matched to a gene: 6. CDR3 length: 15 residues. CDR3 sequence reads: CASNGLAGNTGELFF. In DNA, the CDR3 is TGTGCCAGTAACGGGCTAGCGGGCAACACCGGGGAGCTGTTTTTT.

This clonotype turned up a few times. This chain uses TRBV20-1 with TRBJ1-2; D is unresolved. The germline V gene has CDR1 DFQATT and CDR2 SNEGSKA (reference sequence). Trimming took 3 bases from V and 2 from J, leaving 13 bases between them. The CDR3 extends over 14 amino acids. The CDR3, as DNA: TGCAGTGCTAGCAAGCCGGGGATCAACTATGGCTACACCTTC. Its protein product is CSASKPGINYGYTF.

There are a few counts of this clonotype. The rearrangement joins TRBV7-9 to TRBJ2-1, with D unresolved. V was shortened by 1 base and J by 0 bases, with 10 bases between the two germline ends. This CDR3 is 16 amino acids long. Germline V CDR1 and CDR2: SEHNR, FQNEAQ (reference sequence). CDR3 protein: CASSLDLRYSYNEQFF. CDR3 nucleotide sequence: TGTGCCAGCAGCTTAGATCTCAGGTACTCCTACAATGAGCAGTTCTTC. The full variable domain, in which reference TRBV7-9 and TRBJ2-1 provide the parts outside the CDR3, is DTGVSQNPRHKITKRGQNVTFRCDPISEHNRLYWYRQTLGQGPEFLTYFQNEAQLEKSRLLSDRFSAERPKGSFSTLEIQRTEQGDSAMYLCASSLDLRYSYNEQFFGPGTRLTVL.

This chain's CDR3 is CASSVGLNTEAFF. CDR3 bases: TGTGCCAGCTCCGTGGGACTGAACACTGAAGCTTTCTTT. The chain joins TRBV18 to TRBJ1-1, with D maybe TRBD1 (5 bases). The CDR3 covers 13 residues. From germline, CDR1 is KGHSH and CDR2 LQKENI. Trimming left V 6 bases short and J 0 bases short, with 8 bases between.